This entry concerns a single T cell receptor beta chain. The V gene's germline CDR1 is SGHDN and CDR2 FVKESK. Trimming shortened V by 10 bases and J by 9 bases, and 19 bases separated the two germline ends. This CDR3 region has 14 residues. In the source study's methods: Estimated nucleated cell counts came from reference gene primer amplification. Only in-frame clones appear in the TCRdb table, and some are missing; sequencing was by immunoSEQ multiplex PCR. The V and J calls and clone size were taken over from that table, and D and trimming were inferred from the DNA. This table holds about 150,000 clones, 80% to 85% found once. This sample was included in a study of blood T cell repertoires in COVID-19. Study-wide context: Samples representing acute and convalescent COVID-19 were sourced from the United States, Italy and Spain.

This TCR derives from a human donor in a cohort sampled during active COVID-19. Input material: peripheral blood. The chain is built from TRBV14 and TRBJ1-6, with D perhaps matching TRBD1 (6 bases). This chain's CDR3 is CATSARARGSPLHF. CDR3 DNA: TGTGCCACCTCGGCAAGGGCCAGGGGTTCACCCCTCCACTTT.